The rows below give T cell receptor beta chains drawn from one sample of a study of brain T cells in children with intractable seizures. Method: immunoSEQ multiplex PCR; TCRdb's copy keeps in-frame clones and lacks some. The sample holds 300,000 to 400,000 clones, 93% seen once. Source: peripheral blood, taken less than 6 months after surgery. These receptors came from a boy under two years old with tuberous sclerosis and intractable seizures. Each CDR3 is given with its conserved first and last residue. Each record gives: CDR3 DNA, CDR3 protein, D gene, V gene, clone size, J gene. D genes are given only for firm matches. Size tells how often a clone was seen (once, few, many) or the class of an expanded clone, and some rows leave it out.

CDR3 DNA: TGTGCCAGCAGCCCCGAAGGGAGGGGTCATGGCTACACCTTC
CDR3 protein: CASSPEGRGHGYTF
D gene: -
V gene: TRBV5-4
clone size: -
J gene: TRBJ1-2

CDR3 DNA: TGCGCCAGCAGCCAACCACAGGACCTAGCGGGAGTGGGCTACAATGAGCAGTTCTTC
CDR3 protein: CASSQPQDLAGVGYNEQFF
D gene: TRBD2
V gene: TRBV4-1
clone size: -
J gene: TRBJ2-1

CDR3 DNA: TGCGCCAGCAGCACGAATGCGGGACAGGGCTACGAGCAGTACTTC
CDR3 protein: CASSTNAGQGYEQYF
D gene: TRBD1
V gene: TRBV5-1
clone size: -
J gene: TRBJ2-7

CDR3 DNA: TGTGCCAGCAGCTTAGGGTGGAAAGGAGGGCCTCTCTCCTACGAGCAGTACTTC
CDR3 protein: CASSLGWKGGPLSYEQYF
D gene: -
V gene: TRBV7-2
clone size: -
J gene: TRBJ2-7

CDR3 DNA: TGTGCCAGCAGCTTAAGTTGGGAGGGTCCCTCCTACGAGCAGTACTTC
CDR3 protein: CASSLSWEGPSYEQYF
D gene: TRBD2
V gene: TRBV11-3
clone size: -
J gene: TRBJ2-7

CDR3 DNA: TGCGCCAGCAGCCAGGGGACAGAAGATGGCTACACCTTC
CDR3 protein: CASSQGTEDGYTF
D gene: TRBD1
V gene: TRBV5-1
clone size: -
J gene: TRBJ1-2

CDR3 DNA: TGTGCCAGTAGTATCGGGACAGATAATGAAAAACTGTTTTTT
CDR3 protein: CASSIGTDNEKLFF
D gene: TRBD1
V gene: TRBV19
clone size: -
J gene: TRBJ1-4

CDR3 DNA: TGTGCCACCATGGACAGGGAGGGGACTTACGAGCAGTACTTC
CDR3 protein: CATMDREGTYEQYF
D gene: -
V gene: TRBV24-1
clone size: -
J gene: TRBJ2-7

CDR3 DNA: TGTGCCACCAGTGATGGTTTGGTCAATGAGCAGTTCTTC
CDR3 protein: CATSDGLVNEQFF
D gene: -
V gene: TRBV24-1
clone size: -
J gene: TRBJ2-1

CDR3 DNA: TGTGCCAGCAACGGGGGGACATACAATGAGCAGTTCTTC
CDR3 protein: CASNGGTYNEQFF
D gene: -
V gene: TRBV9
clone size: -
J gene: TRBJ2-1

CDR3 DNA: TGCAGCGTGGGGGGACAGGGATTACCTGAAGCTTTCTTT
CDR3 protein: CSVGGQGLPEAFF
D gene: TRBD1
V gene: TRBV29-1
clone size: -
J gene: TRBJ1-1

CDR3 DNA: TGTGCCAGCAGTTACGCTTTACCAGGGCCCCGAGAGACCCAGTACTTC
CDR3 protein: CASSYALPGPRETQYF
D gene: -
V gene: TRBV6-5
clone size: -
J gene: TRBJ2-5

CDR3 DNA: TGTGCCAGCAGCTTAATAGCCCCCTCCGATTACGAGCAGTACTTC
CDR3 protein: CASSLIAPSDYEQYF
D gene: -
V gene: TRBV11-2
clone size: -
J gene: TRBJ2-7

CDR3 DNA: TGTGCCAGCAGCTTGGCGGGTGGGGCAGGGCGGTATGGCTACACCTTC
CDR3 protein: CASSLAGGAGRYGYTF
D gene: -
V gene: TRBV5-4
clone size: -
J gene: TRBJ1-2

CDR3 DNA: TGTGCCAGCAGTGCGGACAGGGGCCCATTAATAGCCAAAAACATTCAGTACTTC
CDR3 protein: CASSADRGPLIAKNIQYF
D gene: TRBD1
V gene: TRBV6-1
clone size: -
J gene: TRBJ2-4

CDR3 DNA: TGTGCCAGCAGTGCCAAGGAGGAGAACTATGGCTACACCTTC
CDR3 protein: CASSAKEENYGYTF
D gene: -
V gene: TRBV2
clone size: -
J gene: TRBJ1-2

CDR3 DNA: TGTGCCAGCAGTTCTAGCGCTTACAATGAGCAGTTCTTC
CDR3 protein: CASSSSAYNEQFF
D gene: -
V gene: TRBV5-6
clone size: -
J gene: TRBJ2-1

CDR3 DNA: TGCGCCAGCAGCTTGACCGGACGTCCCGATCAGCCCCAGCATTTT
CDR3 protein: CASSLTGRPDQPQHF
D gene: -
V gene: TRBV5-1
clone size: -
J gene: TRBJ1-5

CDR3 DNA: TGTGCCAGCAGCGCCGGCGGGGGTCAGCCCCAGCATTTT
CDR3 protein: CASSAGGGQPQHF
D gene: -
V gene: TRBV7-3
clone size: few
J gene: TRBJ1-5

CDR3 DNA: TGTGCCAGCAGAGGAGGGACCGCAAGATACAATGAGCAGTTCTTC
CDR3 protein: CASRGGTARYNEQFF
D gene: -
V gene: TRBV27
clone size: -
J gene: TRBJ2-1

CDR3 DNA: TGCGCCAGCAGCTTCGGACAGGGGGCAAGCTATGGCTACACCTTC
CDR3 protein: CASSFGQGASYGYTF
D gene: TRBD1
V gene: TRBV5-1
clone size: -
J gene: TRBJ1-2

CDR3 DNA: TGTGCCAGCAGTTTAAGGGGGAATGAAGCTTTCTTT
CDR3 protein: CASSLRGNEAFF
D gene: -
V gene: TRBV27
clone size: few
J gene: TRBJ1-1

CDR3 DNA: TGTGCCAGCAGTGAACTAAACACCGGGGAGCTGTTTTTT
CDR3 protein: CASSELNTGELFF
D gene: -
V gene: TRBV6-1
clone size: once
J gene: TRBJ2-2

CDR3 DNA: TGTGCCTCTTACCGGGGGGAGGGAAACACCATATATTTT
CDR3 protein: CASYRGEGNTIYF
D gene: -
V gene: TRBV30
clone size: -
J gene: TRBJ1-3

CDR3 DNA: TGTGCCAGCGTCGCCATAGCGCCTAACGGGGACAATGAGCAGTTCTTC
CDR3 protein: CASVAIAPNGDNEQFF
D gene: -
V gene: TRBV6-6
clone size: -
J gene: TRBJ2-1

CDR3 DNA: TGTGCCAGCAGCTATGCAGGGGGGAATGAAAAACTGTTTTTT
CDR3 protein: CASSYAGGNEKLFF
D gene: TRBD1
V gene: TRBV7-9
clone size: -
J gene: TRBJ1-4

CDR3 DNA: TGTGCCAGCAGCTCGCTAGTGTGGGACACAGATACGCAGTATTTT
CDR3 protein: CASSSLVWDTDTQYF
D gene: -
V gene: TRBV27
clone size: -
J gene: TRBJ2-3

CDR3 DNA: TGTGCCAGCAGTTATACAGGGGGCCGCTACAATGAGCAGTTCTTC
CDR3 protein: CASSYTGGRYNEQFF
D gene: TRBD1
V gene: TRBV27
clone size: -
J gene: TRBJ2-1

CDR3 DNA: TGTGCCAGCAGTTACTCGAAGCCCGGGACAAGTAATGGCTACACCTTC
CDR3 protein: CASSYSKPGTSNGYTF
D gene: -
V gene: TRBV6-5
clone size: -
J gene: TRBJ1-2

CDR3 DNA: TGTGCCAGTAGTGGGCGACCGGGACGGAGGTTCTTC
CDR3 protein: CASSGRPGRRFF
D gene: -
V gene: TRBV19
clone size: -
J gene: TRBJ2-1

CDR3 DNA: TGTGCCAGCAGTCCGACCAAAAACATTCAGTACTTC
CDR3 protein: CASSPTKNIQYF
D gene: -
V gene: TRBV6-6
clone size: -
J gene: TRBJ2-4

CDR3 DNA: TGTGCCAGCAGCCCAGCGGGGGGGCCGAGCGGGGAGCTGTTTTTT
CDR3 protein: CASSPAGGPSGELFF
D gene: TRBD2
V gene: TRBV11-3
clone size: -
J gene: TRBJ2-2

CDR3 DNA: TGCAGCGTTGCCCACGGACAGGGATCGTACTCTGGAAACACCATATATTTT
CDR3 protein: CSVAHGQGSYSGNTIYF
D gene: TRBD1
V gene: TRBV29-1
clone size: -
J gene: TRBJ1-3

CDR3 DNA: TGTGCCAGCAGCTTGGGAGATAATTCACCCCTCCACTTT
CDR3 protein: CASSLGDNSPLHF
D gene: -
V gene: TRBV7-2
clone size: -
J gene: TRBJ1-6

CDR3 DNA: TGTGCCAGTAGAGAGACAGGGGCCTACGAGCAGTACTTC
CDR3 protein: CASRETGAYEQYF
D gene: TRBD1
V gene: TRBV19
clone size: -
J gene: TRBJ2-7

CDR3 DNA: TGTGCCAGTAGTAGCCCCCAGTCGGGGCACAATCAGCCCCAGCATTTT
CDR3 protein: CASSSPQSGHNQPQHF
D gene: -
V gene: TRBV19
clone size: -
J gene: TRBJ1-5

CDR3 DNA: TGCGCCAGCAGCTTGGGAGGGAACACTGAAGCTTTCTTT
CDR3 protein: CASSLGGNTEAFF
D gene: -
V gene: TRBV5-1
clone size: -
J gene: TRBJ1-1

CDR3 DNA: TGTGCCAGCAGCCCGGGACTAGCGGGAGTCGGAGATACGCAGTATTTT
CDR3 protein: CASSPGLAGVGDTQYF
D gene: TRBD2
V gene: TRBV7-3
clone size: -
J gene: TRBJ2-3

CDR3 DNA: TGTGCCACCAGTGGGCGCGGGAGCTCCTACAATGAGCAGTTCTTC
CDR3 protein: CATSGRGSSYNEQFF
D gene: TRBD2
V gene: TRBV24-1
clone size: -
J gene: TRBJ2-1

CDR3 DNA: TGTGCCAGCAGTTCAGGAGGGTACAGCAATCAGCCCCAGCATTTT
CDR3 protein: CASSSGGYSNQPQHF
D gene: -
V gene: TRBV27
clone size: -
J gene: TRBJ1-5

CDR3 DNA: TGTGCCAGCACCGTCGGGGGCGGGGAAGACAATGAGCAGTTCTTC
CDR3 protein: CASTVGGGEDNEQFF
D gene: -
V gene: TRBV21-1
clone size: -
J gene: TRBJ2-1

CDR3 DNA: TGTGCCAGCAGCTTGGGGCGAGCGGGCGAGCAGTACTTC
CDR3 protein: CASSLGRAGEQYF
D gene: -
V gene: TRBV11-2
clone size: -
J gene: TRBJ2-7

CDR3 DNA: TGTGCCAGCAGCGGGACTGAAGCTTTCTTT
CDR3 protein: CASSGTEAFF
D gene: -
V gene: TRBV7-9
clone size: -
J gene: TRBJ1-1

CDR3 DNA: TGTGCCTGGAGCCCGGGACTAGCGGCGAACGATGAGCAGTTCTTC
CDR3 protein: CAWSPGLAANDEQFF
D gene: TRBD2
V gene: TRBV30
clone size: -
J gene: TRBJ2-1

CDR3 DNA: TGTGCCAGCAGTTTATCAGGGGATCTGAGCACTGAAGCTTTCTTT
CDR3 protein: CASSLSGDLSTEAFF
D gene: -
V gene: TRBV7-9
clone size: -
J gene: TRBJ1-1

CDR3 DNA: TGTGCCAGCAGCGAGGGAAGCGGGGCGGGCACAGATACGCAGTATTTT
CDR3 protein: CASSEGSGAGTDTQYF
D gene: TRBD2
V gene: TRBV9
clone size: -
J gene: TRBJ2-3

CDR3 DNA: TGTGCCAGCAGGGGGACACCTACTAACTATGGCTACACCTTC
CDR3 protein: CASRGTPTNYGYTF
D gene: -
V gene: TRBV6-5
clone size: -
J gene: TRBJ1-2

CDR3 DNA: TGTGCCAGCAGCCGTGCAGGGGAGCAGTACTTC
CDR3 protein: CASSRAGEQYF
D gene: -
V gene: TRBV12-3/TRBV12-4
clone size: -
J gene: TRBJ2-7

CDR3 DNA: TGTGCCAGCAGCTTAGTAGGGGGACTAGCGGGGGTAGAGACCCAGTACTTC
CDR3 protein: CASSLVGGLAGVETQYF
D gene: TRBD2
V gene: TRBV7-6
clone size: -
J gene: TRBJ2-5

CDR3 DNA: TGTGCCAGCAGCCCCCAAATCCACTATGGCTACACCTTC
CDR3 protein: CASSPQIHYGYTF
D gene: -
V gene: TRBV12-3/TRBV12-4
clone size: few
J gene: TRBJ1-2

CDR3 DNA: TGTGCCAGCAGACCCACCACAGGGGGTCAATACGAGCAGTACTTC
CDR3 protein: CASRPTTGGQYEQYF
D gene: TRBD1
V gene: TRBV27
clone size: once
J gene: TRBJ2-7

CDR3 DNA: TGCGCCAGCAGCCTTCAGGAGAACACTGAAGCTTTCTTT
CDR3 protein: CASSLQENTEAFF
D gene: -
V gene: TRBV5-1
clone size: -
J gene: TRBJ1-1

CDR3 DNA: TGTGCCAGTACTCGGGGAGCCACCGGGGAGCTGTTTTTT
CDR3 protein: CASTRGATGELFF
D gene: -
V gene: TRBV19
clone size: once
J gene: TRBJ2-2

CDR3 DNA: TGTGCCAGCAGCTTCTACTTCCCCCTGCCAGCCTACGAGCAGTACTTC
CDR3 protein: CASSFYFPLPAYEQYF
D gene: -
V gene: TRBV5-8
clone size: -
J gene: TRBJ2-7

CDR3 DNA: TGTGCCACCAGCAGAGGGACAGGGTTGATAAGCGAGCAGTACTTC
CDR3 protein: CATSRGTGLISEQYF
D gene: TRBD1
V gene: TRBV15
clone size: -
J gene: TRBJ2-7